This T cell receptor (beta chain) was observed in a study of vaccination effects on CD4 cells after COVID-19. Profiling relied on immunoSEQ multiplex PCR, and the TCRdb table lists in-frame clones only, not all of them. The repertoire consists of 35,000 to 50,000 clones, with 77% occurring once and the leading ten covering about 3%. Trimming left V 4 bases short and J 4 bases short, with 24 bases between. This CDR3 has 18 residues. From germline, CDR1 is SGHNT and CDR2 YYREEE (reference sequence). On this clone itself: Antigen unknown.

Viral peptide pool expansion of antigen-specific CD4+ T cells preceded sequencing in the ViraFEST assay. The culture ran for nine to ten days, and then CD4+ T cells were isolated. Each vaccine recipient was nucleocapsid antibody negative and had no prior SARS-CoV-2 infection. Cultivation was performed at a few million PBMC per well with 8.5 to 10 IU/ml IL-2 and around 10 ug/ml peptides added. Half-medium exchanges with IL-2 medium took place on days 3 and 7. This TCR derives from a human donor who received a COVID-19 vaccine. The rearrangement uses TRBV5-4 and TRBJ1-3, with a tentative D call TRBD1 (5 bases). The sequenced sample was CD4+ T cells from PBMCs cultured with HCoV-NL63 spike peptides, obtained before COVID-19 vaccination. The CDR3 DNA reads as TGTGCCAGCAGCCCAGGAGGGCAGGGAGGAGTAACCGGAAACACCATATATTTT. Its translation is CASSPGGQGGVTGNTIYF.